These 7 T cell receptor beta chains originate from one sample sequenced in a study of cytomegalovirus exposure and HLA in healthy donors. The PCR employed 60 Vbeta primers together with 13 Jbeta primers. Repertoires were generated with immunoSEQ multiplex PCR, while TCRdb's copy carries only in-frame clones and drops some. The table has 200,000 to 300,000 clones, roughly 78% seen once; the top ten hold around 0.45%. Sequenced: PBMCs. These receptors were collected from a boy younger than 18 in good health and CMV-seronegative.

The V call is TRBV6-4, the J call TRBJ1-1; 8 bases agree with TRBD1. Germline trimming cut 0 bases from V and 1 base from J; bases unmatched to any gene: 1. In germline, CDR1 is MRHNA, CDR2 SNTAGT. This CDR3 has 15 residues. The CDR3 protein is CASSDSGTGNTEAFF. In DNA form, the CDR3 reads TGTGCCAGCAGTGACTCCGGGACAGGGAACACTGAAGCTTTCTTT.

This chain joins TRBV6-5 and TRBJ1-1; 7 bases map to TRBD1. Germline V gene data show CDR1 as MNHEY and CDR2 as SVGAGI. The V and J ends lost 7 bases and 5 bases, in that order; junction bases with no gene match: 7. The CDR3 covers 13 residues. CDR3 coding DNA: TGTGCCAGCACGAGGACAGGTAGGACTGAAGCTTTCTTT. Protein product: CASTRTGRTEAFF.

This clone occurred once. The chain joins TRBV5-4 to TRBJ1-2, with D unresolved. Germline lookup yields CDR1 SGHNT and CDR2 YYREEE (reference sequence). V lost 0 bases to trimming and J lost 8 bases, with 11 bases between them. The CDR3 runs to 13 residues. The CDR3 loop is CASSLGTSVGYTF. The DNA of the CDR3 is TGTGCCAGCAGCTTGGGCACAAGCGTAGGCTACACCTTC.

The sample holds a few counts of this clone. The V and J genes are TRBV11-2 and TRBJ2-1; perhaps TRBD1 as D (6 bases). This CDR3 is 13 amino acids long. Per germline, CDR1 SGHAT and CDR2 FQNNGV. V was cut by 3 bases and J by 4 bases, with 7 bases left in between. DNA of the CDR3: TGTGCCAGCAGCTTCGACAGGTACAATGAGCAGTTCTTC. It translates to CASSFDRYNEQFF.

The chain has TRBV18 and TRBJ2-1; perhaps TRBD2 as D (5 bases). Germline CDR1 and CDR2: KGHSH and LQKENI. The CDR3 consists of 13 residues. Deletions cut 3 bases from V and 8 bases from J, with 11 bases between. CDR3 loop: CASSPEETDEQFF. In DNA form, the CDR3 reads TGTGCCAGCTCACCGGAGGAGACGGATGAGCAGTTCTTC.

The rearrangement links TRBV2 to TRBJ1-5; D might be TRBD1 (5 bases). CDR3 length equals 15 residues. CDR1 and CDR2 (germline): SNHLY, FYNNEI. Trimming removed 3 bases at V and 0 bases at J, with 9 bases between. CDR3 coding DNA: TGTGCCAGCAGTGATTGGGGCCTTAGCAATCAGCCCCAGCATTTT. Protein product: CASSDWGLSNQPQHF. Supplemented by reference TRBV2 and TRBJ1-5, the full variable domain reads EPEVTQTPSHQVTQMGQEVILRCVPISNHLYFYWYRQILGQKVEFLVSFYNNEISEKSEIFDDQFSVERPDGSNFTLKIRSTKLEDSAMYFCASSDWGLSNQPQHFGDGTRLSIL.

V is TRBV4-2 and J is TRBJ2-5; the D gene is possibly TRBD2 (6 bases). The CDR3 consists of 15 residues. Germline V gene sequence: CDR1 LGHNA, CDR2 YNFKEQ. Deletions cut 1 base from V and 5 bases from J, with 14 bases between. CDR3 nucleotide sequence: TGTGCCAGCAGCCAAGCTGGGGGGAGCAGGGAGACCCAGTACTTC. Its protein product is CASSQAGGSRETQYF.